The source of this T cell receptor (beta chain) is a study of OX40 agonist ivuxolimab in advanced cancers. Background on the study: Patients were dosed intravenously with ivuxolimab at 0.01 to 10 mg/kg every 2 weeks.

On this clone itself: Its specificity is not known.

Clones were sequenced by immunoSEQ multiplex PCR, and TCRdb holds only the in-frame ones, with some missing. The table has over 55,000 clones, around 86% seen once; the top ten hold about 3.9%. Trimming removed 4 bases at V and 5 bases at J, with 17 bases between. CDR1 is SQVTM and CDR2 is ANQGSEA in the germline V gene. The CDR3 runs 14 residues. The timepoints at which blood was sampled were baseline, cycle 4 day 1, and cycle 7 day 1. Findings and limits, study-wide: CD8+ T cells were the subset that, on average, had more expanded clones than CD4+. The authors also found low normalized T-cell clonal expansion in some nonresponders.

The rearrangement joins TRBV29-1 to TRBJ2-5; D ambiguous. This TCR came from an adult with an advanced solid tumor such as melanoma, head and neck, liver or kidney cancer. The specimen was CD4+ or CD8+ T cells sorted from blood, collected in a trial of the OX40 agonist ivuxolimab. The CDR3 protein is CSVGRTGAPETQYF. CDR3 coding DNA: TGCAGCGTTGGACGGACCGGCGCGCCCGAGACCCAGTACTTC.